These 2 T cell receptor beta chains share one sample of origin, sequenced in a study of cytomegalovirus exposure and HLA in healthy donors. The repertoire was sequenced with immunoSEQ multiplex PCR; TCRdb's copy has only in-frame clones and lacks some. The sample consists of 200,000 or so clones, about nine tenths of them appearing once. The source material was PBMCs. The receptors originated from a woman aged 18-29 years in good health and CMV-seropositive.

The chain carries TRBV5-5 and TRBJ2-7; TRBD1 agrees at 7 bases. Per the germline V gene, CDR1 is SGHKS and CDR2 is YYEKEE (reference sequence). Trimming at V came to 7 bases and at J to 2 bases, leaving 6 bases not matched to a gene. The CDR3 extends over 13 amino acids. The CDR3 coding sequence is TGTGCCAGCGGTTTACAGGGGACCTACGAGCAGTACTTC. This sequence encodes CASGLQGTYEQYF.

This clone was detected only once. CDR3 bases: TGTGCCAGCAGTTTGGAACTAGCGGGACCCGAGGGTGAGCAGTTCTTC. Translating gives CASSLELAGPEGEQFF. The rearrangement uses TRBV28 and TRBJ2-1, with 10 nucleotides matching TRBD2. J lost 9 bases, V lost 3 bases, and 11 bases had no gene match. Germline V gives CDR1 MDHEN, CDR2 SYDVKM. The CDR3 has 16 amino acids.